A single sample is the source of the 3 T cell receptor beta chains below, sequenced in a study of blood T cell repertoires in COVID-19. Libraries were prepared by immunoSEQ multiplex PCR; TCRdb keeps only in-frame clonotypes and omits some of them. The sample holds 150,000 or so clones, 88% seen once. Sequences were obtained from PBMCs or T cells enriched from blood (not recorded which). The receptors stem from a woman aged 45-59 years who had recovered from COVID-19.

The gene calls are TRBV19 and TRBJ1-1, with 7 bases matching TRBD1. V trimming: 3 bases; J trimming: 0 bases; junction bases outside the gene matches: 10. The CDR3 length is 17 residues. Germline V CDR1 and CDR2: LNHDA, SQIVND (reference sequence). CDR3: CASSIRDRISMNTEAFF. The CDR3 DNA sequence: TGTGCCAGTAGTATCCGGGACAGAATATCCATGAACACTGAAGCTTTCTTT. The entire variable domain, with the rest obtained from reference TRBV19 and TRBJ1-1, is as follows: DGGITQSPKYLFRKEGQNVTLSCEQNLNHDAMYWYRQDPGQGLRLIYYSQIVNDFQKGDIAEGYSVSREKKESFPLTVTSAQKNPTAFYLCASSIRDRISMNTEAFFGQGTRLTVV.

The chain joins TRBV11-1 to TRBJ2-2; D gene unclear. V was cut by 8 bases and J by 2 bases, with 12 bases left in between. Germline values: CDR1 SGHAT, CDR2 FQDESV (reference sequence). There are 14 residues in the CDR3. CDR3 region: CASANRGNTGELFF. The CDR3 DNA sequence: TGTGCCAGCGCTAACCGAGGAAACACCGGGGAGCTGTTTTTT.

DNA for the CDR3: TGTGCCAGCAGCTCAGACAGGGGGCAAGGGGAAAAACTGTTTTTT. It is translated as CASSSDRGQGEKLFF. The rearrangement joins TRBV7-9 to TRBJ1-4, with TRBD1 matching 10 bases. The trim removed 4 bases at V and 8 bases at J, leaving 7 bases unmatched. Germline values: CDR1 SEHNR, CDR2 FQNEAQ (reference sequence). The CDR3 runs 15 residues.